Listed here are 6 T cell receptor beta chains from one sample, sequenced in a study of regulatory T cells in long-lasting Graves disease. HTBI primers from iRepertoire and Arm-PCR of CDR3 regions yielded the TCR beta libraries. Using its own MiXCR run on the multiplex PCR reads, TCRdb lists one record per CDR3 protein. The sample carries 500,000 or so distinct CDR3 sequences, roughly a sixth recorded once. The time point denotes: newly diagnosed GD, antithyroid drugs for less than 3 months. Scientists built the TCR library using RNA that was extracted from PBMCs. These data were also filed under a second study, of T cells in Graves' hyperthyroidism and ophthalmopathy.

Sequencing used peripheral blood mononuclear cells (PBMCs), obtained at new diagnosis, from a patient treated with antithyroid drugs. Receptor source: a woman aged 35-65 years with Graves disease.

The J gene is TRBJ1-2, the V gene TRBV7-9; weak D call: TRBD1 (5 bases). Trimming took off 4 bases at V and 7 bases at J, with 10 bases between the two ends. The CDR3 spans 12 residues. The germline V gene has CDR1 SEHNR and CDR2 FQNEAQ (reference sequence). The CDR3 DNA reads TGTGCCAGCAGCTCGACAGAGGGTGGCTACACCTTC. This gives the protein CASSSTEGGYTF.

This clonotype was counted at least ten times. The CDR3 DNA is TGTGCCAGCTCACCGACAGGGGACTTGGGTGGCTACACCTTC. This codes for CASSPTGDLGGYTF. V usage is TRBV18 and J usage is TRBJ1-2, with 8 bases that match TRBD1. Per germline, CDR1 KGHSH and CDR2 LQKENI. The CDR3 runs to 14 residues. J gave up 7 bases and V 3 bases, and 7 bases lay outside the gene matches.

This clonotype was seen only a few times. The CDR3 DNA sequence: TGCAGTGCTGACACCTCAGACGGCTACACCTTC. This translates into CSADTSDGYTF. The V and J genes are TRBV20-1 and TRBJ1-2; D unresolved. Trimming left V 5 bases short and J 8 bases short, with 12 bases between. Per germline, CDR1 DFQATT and CDR2 SNEGSKA (reference sequence). The CDR3 is 11 residues long.

The table lists this clonotype with many counts. This chain uses TRBV6-1 with TRBJ1-3; 8 bases are a match to TRBD1. Germline V gene lookup returns CDR1 MNHNS and CDR2 SASEGT. Trimming took 5 bases from V and 0 from J; bases not matched to a gene: 6. This CDR3 comprises 16 residues. CDR3 sequence reads: CASSLGQGHSGNTIYF. In DNA form, the CDR3 reads TGTGCCAGCAGTCTCGGACAGGGCCACTCTGGAAACACCATATATTTT.

This clonotype was picked up many times. CDR3 region: CATSRGGSQEPQHF. The CDR3 nucleotides are TGTGCCACCAGCAGAGGAGGTAGCCAAGAGCCCCAGCATTTT. The J gene is TRBJ1-5, the V gene TRBV15, with D hard to call. V lost 1 base to trimming and J lost 8 bases, with 12 bases between them. Germline loops: CDR1 LNHNV, CDR2 YYDKDF (reference sequence). CDR3 length: 14 residues.

This clonotype appeared many times. J is TRBJ1-1 and V is TRBV18; no clear D. Germline CDR1 reads KGHSH; CDR2 reads LQKENI. The CDR3 runs to 12 residues. Trimming took 6 bases from V and 3 from J, leaving 8 bases between them. The CDR3 loop is CASSLTYTEAFF. The DNA of the CDR3 is TGTGCCAGCTCGCTGACCTACACTGAAGCTTTCTTT.